These T cell receptor beta chains were read from a single sample in a study of regulatory T cells in long-lasting Graves disease. TCRdb used MiXCR to reprocess the multiplex PCR reads, holding one entry per CDR3 protein. The sample comprises 390,000 or so distinct CDR3 sequences, about 10% of which are singletons, and about 20% rests with the top ten. This sample also appeared in a second study, on T cells in Graves' hyperthyroidism and ophthalmopathy.

Here the sequenced sample was peripheral blood mononuclear cells (PBMCs), taken at new diagnosis, from a patient treated with antithyroid drugs. These receptor sequences come from a young woman with Graves disease. Both conserved end residues are part of each CDR3.

TRBJ1-1 | TRBV27 | CASRITAMGTEAFF
TRBJ2-3 | TRBV2 | CAIMKAQGTDTQYF
TRBJ2-1 | TRBV4-1 | CASSQVRTSRSPYNEQFF
- | TRBV27 | CASSSRLTGGTDTQYF
TRBJ1-2 | TRBV20-1 | CSARPWQVERYYGYTF
TRBJ2-1 | TRBV6-5 | CASSYSSTSGWNEQFF
TRBJ2-1 | TRBV20-1 | CSARIRGLGYNEQFF
TRBJ2-1 | TRBV6-1 | CASRSGLAGNEQFF
TRBJ1-5 | TRBV19 | CASSIPTGSNQPQHF
TRBJ1-1 | TRBV12-3/TRBV12-4 | CASQGQPNTEAFF
TRBJ2-7 | TRBV3-1 | CASSQEEGRGPFYEQYF
TRBJ1-4 | TRBV10-3 | CAISESRGIGWTNEKLFF
TRBJ2-7 | TRBV4-3 | CASSQERTVSWEQYF
TRBJ2-5 | TRBV9 | CASSVLATLQETQYF
TRBJ2-1 | TRBV3-1 | CASSQGGTREQFF
TRBJ1-5 | TRBV28 | CASSFGHYGNQPQHF
TRBJ1-2 | TRBV7-9 | CASSTRFDEAYGYTF
TRBJ1-1 | TRBV29-1 | CSVAGGTDTEAFF
TRBJ1-1 | TRBV7-2 | CASSLASSSEAFF
TRBJ2-1 | TRBV12-3/TRBV12-4 | CASRPGTSGIKNEQFF
TRBJ1-4 | TRBV7-9 | CASSTGTGVRSAEKLFF
TRBJ2-5 | TRBV9 | CASSDGAGGEETQYF
- | TRBV6-1 | CASKGFGETQYF
TRBJ2-7 | TRBV7-2 | CASSLAGGEAAYEQYF
TRBJ1-1 | TRBV30 | CASPDTEAFF
TRBJ1-2 | TRBV7-3 | CASSPGGANYGYTF
TRBJ2-3 | TRBV10-3 | CAITSGSVDTQYF
TRBJ2-7 | TRBV20-1 | CSARWDLRTYEQYF
TRBJ2-1 | TRBV28 | CASSPFTLEQFF
TRBJ1-1 | TRBV19 | CASSPSGGGPGFFF
TRBJ1-1 | TRBV7-9 | CASSSTENTEAFF
TRBJ2-5 | TRBV6-2/TRBV6-3 | CASSYEAPETQYF
TRBJ1-3 | TRBV28 | CASSLLETSGNTIYF
TRBJ2-2 | TRBV13 | CASSPLTTGELFF
TRBJ2-1 | TRBV7-8 | CASSLVSGRAYNEQFF
TRBJ1-6 | TRBV6-5 | CASSYFGTGRMVSSYNSPLHF
TRBJ2-3 | TRBV3-1 | CASSRSGTSPFF
TRBJ1-5 | TRBV28 | CASSLAAGLMSNQPQHF
TRBJ1-2 | TRBV4-1 | CASSQSPREFIYGYTF
TRBJ2-7 | TRBV12-3/TRBV12-4 | CASSHRDSDEQYF
TRBJ2-3 | TRBV10-3 | CATSWGLRTDTQYF
TRBJ2-1 | TRBV10-3 | CAISESRGSSYNEQFF
TRBJ2-1 | TRBV12-3/TRBV12-4 | CASSLASGGKDEQFF
TRBJ1-5 | TRBV19 | CASSIVGNRHQPQHF
TRBJ2-2 | TRBV24-1 | CATRGRSGELFF
TRBJ2-1 | TRBV12-5 | CASGPISAGGRTESSYNEQFF
TRBJ2-4 | TRBV20-1 | CSARDWASSLAKNIQYF
TRBJ2-1 | TRBV5-1 | CASSPLEGSYNEQFF
TRBJ1-1 | TRBV20-1 | CSRVQGRGTEAFF
TRBJ1-6 | TRBV27 | CASSFGLLGSPLHF
TRBJ2-7 | TRBV27 | CASSLVRGRTYEQYF
TRBJ1-4 | TRBV20-1 | CSATGGVLEKLFF
TRBJ1-1 | TRBV12-3/TRBV12-4 | CASTITFASTEAFF
TRBJ1-2 | TRBV20-1 | CSARVRYLQPYGYTF
TRBJ1-5 | TRBV5-1 | CASSWGQEPNQPQHF
TRBJ2-5 | TRBV5-1 | CASSLTYGRREEAQYF
TRBJ2-1 | TRBV5-1 | CTSSFRKLADAYNEQFF
TRBJ1-1 | TRBV12-3/TRBV12-4 | CASTTTGVTFF
TRBJ1-2 | TRBV5-6 | CASRPYDRTNYGYTF